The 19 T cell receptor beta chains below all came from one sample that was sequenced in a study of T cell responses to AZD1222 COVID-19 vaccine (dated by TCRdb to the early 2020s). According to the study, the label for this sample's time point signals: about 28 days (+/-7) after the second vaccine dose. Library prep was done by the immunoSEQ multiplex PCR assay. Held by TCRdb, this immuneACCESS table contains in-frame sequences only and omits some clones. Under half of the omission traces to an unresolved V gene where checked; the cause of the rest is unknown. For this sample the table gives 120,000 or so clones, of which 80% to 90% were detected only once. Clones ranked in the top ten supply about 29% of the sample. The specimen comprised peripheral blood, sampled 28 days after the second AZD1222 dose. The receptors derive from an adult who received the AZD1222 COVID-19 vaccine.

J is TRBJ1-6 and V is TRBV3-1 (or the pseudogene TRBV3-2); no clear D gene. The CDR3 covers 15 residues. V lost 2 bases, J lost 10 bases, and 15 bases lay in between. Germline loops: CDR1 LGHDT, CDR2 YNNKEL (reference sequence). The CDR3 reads CASSQRTGQNSPLHF. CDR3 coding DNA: TGTGCCAGCAGCCAAAGGACGGGTCAAAACTCACCCCTCCACTTT.

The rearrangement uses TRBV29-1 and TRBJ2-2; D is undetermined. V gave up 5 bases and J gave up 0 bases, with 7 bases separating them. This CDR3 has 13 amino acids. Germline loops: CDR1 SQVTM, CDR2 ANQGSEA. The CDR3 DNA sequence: TGCAGCGTTTGGTGGTCGAACACCGGGGAGCTGTTTTTT. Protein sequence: CSVWWSNTGELFF.

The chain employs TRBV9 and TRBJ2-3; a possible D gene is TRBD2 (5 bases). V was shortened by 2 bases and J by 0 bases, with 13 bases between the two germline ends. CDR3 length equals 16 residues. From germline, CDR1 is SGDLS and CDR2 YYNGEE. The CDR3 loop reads CASSVQGAASTDTQYF. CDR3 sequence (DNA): TGTGCCAGCAGCGTCCAAGGAGCGGCTAGCACAGATACGCAGTATTTT.

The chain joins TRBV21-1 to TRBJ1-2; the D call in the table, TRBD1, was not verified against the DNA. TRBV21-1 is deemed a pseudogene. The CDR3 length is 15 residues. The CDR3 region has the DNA TGTGCCAGCAGCAAAGGGAGCAGGGTCGAGTATGGCTACACCTTC. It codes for CASSKGSRVEYGYTF.

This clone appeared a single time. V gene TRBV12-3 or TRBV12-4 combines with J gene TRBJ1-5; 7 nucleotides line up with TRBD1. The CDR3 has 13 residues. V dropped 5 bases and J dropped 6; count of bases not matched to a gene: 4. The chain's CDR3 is CASSRQGGQPQHF. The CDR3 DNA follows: TGTGCCAGCAGTAGACAGGGCGGTCAGCCCCAGCATTTT.

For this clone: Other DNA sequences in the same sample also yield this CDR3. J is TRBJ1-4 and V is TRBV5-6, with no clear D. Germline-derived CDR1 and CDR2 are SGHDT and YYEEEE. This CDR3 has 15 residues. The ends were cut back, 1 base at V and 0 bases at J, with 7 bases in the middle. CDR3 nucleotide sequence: TGTGCCAGCAGCTTGTGGGCTCCAACTAATGAAAAACTGTTTTTT. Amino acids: CASSLWAPTNEKLFF.

Here the CDR3 reads CASSSRGFNTGELFF. The CDR3 nucleotides are TGTGCCAGTAGTTCTCGGGGGTTTAACACCGGGGAGCTGTTTTTT. This chain connects TRBV19 to TRBJ2-2; D might be TRBD2 (6 bases). There are 15 residues in the CDR3. The germline CDR1 and CDR2 sequences are LNHDA and SQIVND (reference sequence). The ends were cut back, 5 bases at V and 2 bases at J, with 12 bases in the middle.

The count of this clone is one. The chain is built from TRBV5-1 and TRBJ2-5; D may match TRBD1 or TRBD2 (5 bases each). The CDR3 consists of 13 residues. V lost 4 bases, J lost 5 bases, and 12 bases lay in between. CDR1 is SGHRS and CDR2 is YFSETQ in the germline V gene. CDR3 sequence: CASSRDGAETQYF. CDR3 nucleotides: TGCGCCAGCAGCCGGGACGGCGCTGAGACCCAGTACTTC.

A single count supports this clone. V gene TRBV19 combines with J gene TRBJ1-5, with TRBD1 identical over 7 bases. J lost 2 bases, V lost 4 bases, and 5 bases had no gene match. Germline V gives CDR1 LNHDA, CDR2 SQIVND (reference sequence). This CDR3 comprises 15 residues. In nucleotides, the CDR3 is TGTGCCAGTAGTAGACAGGGTTTCGGCAATCAGCCCCAGCATTTT. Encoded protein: CASSRQGFGNQPQHF.

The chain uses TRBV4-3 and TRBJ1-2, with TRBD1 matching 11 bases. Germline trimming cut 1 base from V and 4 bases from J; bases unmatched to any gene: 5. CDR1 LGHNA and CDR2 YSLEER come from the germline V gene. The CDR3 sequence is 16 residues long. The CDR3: CASSQVGTGGIYGYTF. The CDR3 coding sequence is TGCGCCAGCAGCCAAGTAGGGACAGGGGGGATCTATGGCTACACCTTC.

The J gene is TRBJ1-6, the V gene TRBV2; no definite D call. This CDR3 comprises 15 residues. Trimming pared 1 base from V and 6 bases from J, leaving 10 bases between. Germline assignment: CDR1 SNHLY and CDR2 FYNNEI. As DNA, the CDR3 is TGTGCCAGCAGTGAAGACCACATGACTAATTCACCCCTCCACTTT. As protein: CASSEDHMTNSPLHF.

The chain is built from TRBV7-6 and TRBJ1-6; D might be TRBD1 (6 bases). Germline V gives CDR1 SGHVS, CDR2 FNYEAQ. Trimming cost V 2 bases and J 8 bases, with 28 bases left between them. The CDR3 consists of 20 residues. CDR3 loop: CASSLSETGTEQKFDSPLHF. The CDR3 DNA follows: TGTGCCAGCAGCTTATCGGAGACAGGAACAGAACAGAAATTTGATTCACCCCTCCACTTT.

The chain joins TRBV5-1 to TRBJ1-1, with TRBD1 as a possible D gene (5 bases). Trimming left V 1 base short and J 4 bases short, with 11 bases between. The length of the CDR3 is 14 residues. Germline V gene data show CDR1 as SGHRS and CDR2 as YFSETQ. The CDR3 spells CASSLISGGTEAFF. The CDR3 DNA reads TGCGCCAGCAGCTTGATTTCGGGGGGCACTGAAGCTTTCTTT. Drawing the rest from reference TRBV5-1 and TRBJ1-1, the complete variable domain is KAGVTQTPRYLIKTRGQQVTLSCSPISGHRSVSWYQQTPGQGLQFLFEYFSETQRNKGNFPGRFSGRQFSNSRSEMNVSTLELGDSALYLCASSLISGGTEAFFGQGTRLTVV.

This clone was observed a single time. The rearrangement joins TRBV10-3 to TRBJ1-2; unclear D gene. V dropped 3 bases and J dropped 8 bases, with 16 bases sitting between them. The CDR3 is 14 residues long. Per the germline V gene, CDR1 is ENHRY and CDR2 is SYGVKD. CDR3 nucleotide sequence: TGTGCCATCAGTGACCCTCCCCCACCGGAAGGCTACACCTTC. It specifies CAISDPPPPEGYTF.

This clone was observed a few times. This chain's CDR3 is CASSLKSRSNYGYTF. CDR3 in DNA: TGTGCCAGCAGTTTAAAGTCCAGATCTAACTATGGCTACACCTTC. This chain connects TRBV28 to TRBJ1-2; D remains unclear. Germline CDR1 and CDR2: MDHEN and SYDVKM. CDR3 length: 15 residues. V lost 2 bases and J 0 bases, leaving 10 bases between the germline ends.

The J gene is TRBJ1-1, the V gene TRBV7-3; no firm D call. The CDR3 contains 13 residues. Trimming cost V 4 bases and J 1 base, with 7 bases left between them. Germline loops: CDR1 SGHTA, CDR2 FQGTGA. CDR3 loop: CASSSQRNTEAFF. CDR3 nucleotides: TGTGCCAGCAGCTCCCAAAGGAACACTGAAGCTTTCTTT.

CDR3 DNA: TGTGCCAGTAACAGAATCTTCTCTGGAAACACCATATATTTT. Its translation is CASNRIFSGNTIYF. The chain links TRBV19 to TRBJ1-3; D uncertain. There are 14 residues in the CDR3. The V and J ends lost 7 bases and 0 bases respectively, with 10 bases between them. Germline CDR1 and CDR2: LNHDA and SQIVND (reference sequence). Together with reference TRBV19 and TRBJ1-3, the CDR3 gives the full variable domain: DGGITQSPKYLFRKEGQNVTLSCEQNLNHDAMYWYRQDPGQGLRLIYYSQIVNDFQKGDIAEGYSVSREKKESFPLTVTSAQKNPTAFYLCASNRIFSGNTIYFGEGSWLTVV.

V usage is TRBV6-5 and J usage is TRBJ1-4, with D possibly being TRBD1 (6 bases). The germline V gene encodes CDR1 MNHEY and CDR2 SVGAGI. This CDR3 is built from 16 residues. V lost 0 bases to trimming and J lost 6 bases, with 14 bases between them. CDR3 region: CASSYSIGGPDEKLFF. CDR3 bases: TGTGCCAGCAGTTACTCGATAGGGGGGCCGGATGAAAAACTGTTTTTT.

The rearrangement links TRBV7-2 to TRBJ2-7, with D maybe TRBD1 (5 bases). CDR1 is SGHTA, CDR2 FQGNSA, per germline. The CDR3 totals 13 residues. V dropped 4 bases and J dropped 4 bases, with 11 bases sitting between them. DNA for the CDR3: TGTGCCAGCAGCTCCGTCCAGGGTTACGAGCAGTACTTC. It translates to CASSSVQGYEQYF.